Below are 28 T cell receptor beta chains sequenced from a single sample in a study of cytomegalovirus exposure and HLA in healthy donors. In the PCR, 60 Vbeta and 13 Jbeta primers were used. Using immunoSEQ multiplex PCR, the repertoire was profiled, and TCRdb retains in-frame clones only, with some absent. Of approximately 140,000 clones listed, roughly 76% are singletons. The sample was PBMCs. The receptor set was obtained from a human donor in good health.

The chain employs TRBV27 and TRBJ1-2, with 9 bases matching TRBD1. V was clipped by 2 bases and J by 1 base; unmatched bases: 14. This CDR3 region has 19 residues. Germline CDR1 MNHEY, CDR2 SMNVEV (reference sequence). The CDR3 bases are TGTGCCAGCAGTTTAGATCCTTCGGGACAGGGAAGGTTTAACTATGGCTACACCTTC. Its translation is CASSLDPSGQGRFNYGYTF.

The chain uses TRBV7-6 and TRBJ2-1; 7 nucleotides line up with TRBD2. The germline gives CDR1 SGHVS, CDR2 FNYEAQ. The CDR3 is 13 residues long. The V gene end was trimmed by 1 base and the J gene end by 10 bases; junction bases not matched to a gene: 4. CDR3 sequence reads: CASSLVGGSEQFF. In DNA form, the CDR3 reads TGTGCCAGCAGCTTAGTGGGGGGGAGCGAGCAGTTCTTC.

The rearrangement joins TRBV7-9 to TRBJ2-1, with 7 bases aligning to TRBD1. CDR3 length: 14 amino acids. V gave up 4 bases and J gave up 7 bases; unmatched junction bases: 7. Germline CDR1 is SEHNR and CDR2 is FQNEAQ (reference sequence). For the CDR3, the DNA is TGTGCCAGCAGCTCACCGGGACAGACAAATGAGCAGTTCTTC. It is translated as CASSSPGQTNEQFF.

The chain couples TRBV4-1 to TRBJ2-7, with 10 bases fitting TRBD1. Germline V lookup: CDR1 MGHRA, CDR2 YSYEKL. Unmatched junction bases numbered 13, after V lost 7 bases and J lost 7 bases. The CDR3 runs to 15 residues. The CDR3 spells CASTLIPGTGEEQYF. For the CDR3, the DNA is TGCGCCAGCACCCTGATCCCCGGGACAGGGGAAGAGCAGTACTTC.

The CDR3: CASSLMNPQGSFYEQYF. The CDR3 nucleotides are TGTGCCAGCAGTTTAATGAACCCACAGGGGAGCTTCTACGAGCAGTACTTC. This chain connects TRBV27 to TRBJ2-5; 7 nucleotides align to TRBD1. With the DNA end fitting TRBJ2-7 better, the J assignment may be wrong. Germline V gene sequence: CDR1 MNHEY, CDR2 SMNVEV (reference sequence). The CDR3 covers 17 residues.

The CDR3 here is CAWGRQGSNQPQHF. The CDR3 nucleotides read TGTGCCTGGGGTCGACAGGGAAGCAATCAGCCCCAGCATTTT. The chain is built from TRBV30 and TRBJ1-5, with 7 bases matching TRBD1. Looked up from germline, CDR1 is GTSNPN and CDR2 is SVGIG (reference sequence). The CDR3 has 14 amino acids. Unmatched junction bases numbered 5, after V lost 5 bases and J lost 1 base.

This clone was detected a few times. The V and J genes are TRBV5-1 and TRBJ2-1; 11 bases map to TRBD2. Germline V gene sequence: CDR1 SGHRS, CDR2 YFSETQ. This CDR3 has 15 amino acids. J gave up 2 bases and V 5 bases, and 3 bases lay outside the gene matches. This CDR3 is CASRPTSGTYNEQFF. The CDR3, as DNA: TGCGCCAGCAGGCCGACTAGCGGGACCTACAATGAGCAGTTCTTC.

The rearrangement uses TRBV27 and TRBJ2-7; D may be TRBD2 (6 bases). Germline V lookup: CDR1 MNHEY, CDR2 SMNVEV (reference sequence). The CDR3 is 13 amino acids. V lost 8 bases, J lost 0 bases, and 11 bases lay in between. The CDR3 loop is CASGGLISYEQYF. The CDR3 DNA follows: TGTGCCAGCGGGGGACTGATCTCCTACGAGCAGTACTTC.

This clone came up once. The chain recombines TRBV13 with TRBJ2-1; TRBD1 might be the D (5 bases). Trimming left V 1 base short and J 8 bases short, with 15 bases between. CDR1 PRHDT and CDR2 FYEKMQ come from the germline V gene (reference sequence). The CDR3 extends over 15 amino acids. CDR3 nucleotides: TGTGCCAGCAGCTTAGAGGGGCCAGGGTCGGATGAGCAGTTCTTC. Its protein product is CASSLEGPGSDEQFF.

On this clone itself: Other DNA variants within this sample encode the same CDR3. J is TRBJ1-2 and V is TRBV6-5; D uncertain. The CDR3 consists of 12 residues. Per the germline V gene, CDR1 is MNHEY and CDR2 is SVGAGI. V shed 6 bases and J shed 4 bases, with 9 bases lying between them. In nucleotides, the CDR3 is TGTGCCAGCAGCTATCCGGGCTATGGCTACACCTTC. As protein: CASSYPGYGYTF.

V and J are TRBV12-2 and TRBJ2-4; TRBD2 reflects the table's D call only, with no check against the DNA. TRBV12-2 is classified as a pseudogene. The CDR3 length is 16 residues. The CDR3: CASRLPGIGSTNIQYF. The CDR3 region has the DNA TGTGCAAGTCGCTTACCCGGCATCGGGTCAACAAACATTCAGTACTTC.

Only a few counts were recorded for this clone. The chain has TRBV2 and TRBJ2-3, with TRBD2 matching 8 bases. CDR1 and CDR2 from the germline V gene are SNHLY and FYNNEI. The junction had 16 bases not matched to a gene; V was cut back by 0 bases and J by 5 bases. The CDR3 sequence is 19 residues long. The CDR3 coding sequence is TGTGCCAGCAGTGAAGCTATGTTTGACTCAGCGCTAGCGGGAGATACGCAGTATTTT. Amino acids: CASSEAMFDSALAGDTQYF. Looking up the rest from reference TRBV2 and TRBJ2-3 gives the full variable domain: EPEVTQTPSHQVTQMGQEVILRCVPISNHLYFYWYRQILGQKVEFLVSFYNNEISEKSEIFDDQFSVERPDGSNFTLKIRSTKLEDSAMYFCASSEAMFDSALAGDTQYFGPGTRLTVL.

DNA for the CDR3: TGTGCCAGCAGCTCGGGACTAGCACATCTAGAGACCCAGTACTTC. This gives the protein CASSSGLAHLETQYF. This chain uses TRBV2 with TRBJ2-5, with 9 bases identical to TRBD2. CDR3 size: 15 residues. The trim removed 6 bases at V and 4 bases at J, leaving 9 bases unmatched. CDR1 and CDR2 from the germline V gene are SNHLY and FYNNEI.

For this clone: Distinct nucleotide sequences in the sample also encode this CDR3. This rearrangement joins TRBV9 to TRBJ2-5; weak D call: TRBD1 (5 bases). V was pared by 0 bases and J by 2 bases, with 5 bases between. The CDR3 has 13 residues. Germline CDR1 reads SGDLS; CDR2 reads YYNGEE. The CDR3 spells CASSVEGQETQYF. The CDR3 nucleotides read TGTGCCAGCAGCGTAGAGGGGCAAGAGACCCAGTACTTC.

The J gene is TRBJ1-5, the V gene TRBV25-1; D is ambiguous. This CDR3 is built from 14 residues. The germline CDR1 and CDR2 sequences are MGHDK and SYGVNS. The V and J ends lost 3 bases and 0 bases respectively, with 6 bases between them. CDR3 DNA: TGTGCCAGCAGTGAGTCCTATAGCAATCAGCCCCAGCATTTT. It translates to CASSESYSNQPQHF.

This clone was observed a few times. V usage is TRBV29-1 and J usage is TRBJ2-3; 10 nucleotides agree with TRBD2. Trimming cost V 7 bases and J 4 bases; bases outside gene matches: 14. Germline CDR1 reads SQVTM; CDR2 reads ANQGSEA. The CDR3 is 16 amino acids. The CDR3 protein is CSAITRTSGVSDTQYF. DNA of the CDR3: TGCAGCGCTATAACTCGAACTAGCGGGGTATCAGATACGCAGTATTTT.

The V call is TRBV7-9, the J call TRBJ2-7; 9 bases map to TRBD1. This CDR3 contains 16 residues. Germline CDR1 reads SEHNR; CDR2 reads FQNEAQ (reference sequence). J was trimmed by 2 bases and V by 3 bases; bases with no gene match: 8. This chain's CDR3 is CASSFRAGTGTYEQYF. The CDR3, as DNA: TGTGCCAGCAGCTTCCGCGCCGGGACAGGGACCTACGAGCAGTACTTC.

The chain carries TRBV21-1 and TRBJ1-1. TRBV21-1 is flagged as a pseudogene. This CDR3 spans 13 amino acids. CDR3 bases: TGTGCCAGCAAGGGAGGTCCGAACACTGAAGCTTTCTTT. This translates into CASKGGPNTEAFF.

This clone has only one observation. The CDR3 nucleotides read TGTGCCTGGAGTGTAGCGACAGGGGTTGTAGATACGCAGTATTTT. It encodes CAWSVATGVVDTQYF. V is TRBV30 and J is TRBJ2-3; 8 bases line up with TRBD1. V shed 0 bases, J shed 5 bases, and the junction held 7 bases outside the gene matches. Germline loops: CDR1 GTSNPN, CDR2 SVGIG (reference sequence). The CDR3 has 15 residues.

The chain uses TRBV21-1 and TRBJ2-6; the table's D call TRBD1 went unverified against the DNA. TRBV21-1 is assigned pseudogene status. The CDR3 consists of 15 residues. The CDR3 sequence is CATQARVSGANVLTF. DNA of the CDR3: TGTGCCACCCAAGCCAGGGTATCTGGGGCCAACGTCCTGACTTTC.

The rearrangement uses TRBV11-2 and TRBJ2-3, with a tentative D call TRBD1 (6 bases). CDR3 length equals 15 residues. Germline CDR1 reads SGHAT; CDR2 reads FQNNGV. The germline V and J ends were trimmed by 5 bases and 2 bases, with 14 bases remaining between them. CDR3 residues: CASSPPGVFTDTQYF. CDR3 in DNA: TGTGCCAGCAGCCCCCCAGGGGTATTCACAGATACGCAGTATTTT.

V and J are TRBV11-2 and TRBJ1-1; TRBD1 matches at 7 bases. J lost 5 bases, V lost 5 bases, and 14 bases had no gene match. Germline loops: CDR1 SGHAT, CDR2 FQNNGV. The CDR3 has 16 residues. CDR3 nucleotides: TGTGCCAGCAGCCCGCTTAGGACAGGAAGAAGGACTGAAGCTTTCTTT. It translates to CASSPLRTGRRTEAFF.

The chain employs TRBV5-1 and TRBJ2-3; 13 nucleotides line up with TRBD2. The CDR3 has 17 residues. After removal of 3 bases from V and 5 bases from J, the junction contained 9 bases not matched to a gene. Germline V gene data show CDR1 as SGHRS and CDR2 as YFSETQ. The CDR3 loop is CASSSVILAGGEDTQYF. The CDR3 nucleotides are TGCGCCAGCAGCTCAGTCATACTAGCGGGAGGGGAAGATACGCAGTATTTT.

V usage is TRBV29-1 and J usage is TRBJ1-4; possibly TRBD1 for D (5 bases). CDR3 length equals 13 residues. The germline V gene encodes CDR1 SQVTM and CDR2 ANQGSEA. V was trimmed by 4 bases and J by 1 base, leaving 7 bases between them. CDR3 bases: TGCAGCGTTGGGGGGGGAACTAATGAAAAACTGTTTTTT. It specifies CSVGGGTNEKLFF. The full variable domain, rest sourced from reference TRBV29-1 and TRBJ1-4, is SAVISQKPSRDICQRGTSLTIQCQVDSQVTMMFWYRQQPGQSLTLIATANQGSEATYESGFVIDKFPISRPNLTFSTLTVSNMSPEDSSIYLCSVGGGTNEKLFFGSGTQLSVL.

This clone was seen only once. The gene calls are TRBV28 and TRBJ2-2; D is ambiguous. This CDR3 is 12 amino acids long. The germline CDR1 and CDR2 sequences are MDHEN and SYDVKM. V gave up 7 bases and J gave up 6 bases, with 9 bases separating them. In DNA, the CDR3 is TGTGCCAGCACTGGTGTAGCCGGGGAGCTGTTTTTT. Translated, it gives CASTGVAGELFF.

The rearrangement joins TRBV4-1 to TRBJ2-7, with 7 bases lining up with TRBD1. The length of the CDR3 is 15 residues. Germline loops: CDR1 MGHRA, CDR2 YSYEKL. V lost 0 bases to trimming and J lost 3 bases; unmatched junction nucleotides: 5. For the CDR3, the DNA is TGCGCCAGCAGCCAAGATGAAGGGGGCTTCTACGAGCAGTACTTC. Translation gives CASSQDEGGFYEQYF.

V gene TRBV10-3 combines with J gene TRBJ2-3; TRBD1 matches at 9 bases. Trimming took 10 bases from V and 4 from J; bases not matched to a gene: 6. CDR3 length: 13 residues. In germline, CDR1 is ENHRY, CDR2 SYGVKD. Here the CDR3 DNA reads TGTGCCACAACGGACAGGGGCTCAGATACGCAGTATTTT. Translated, it gives CATTDRGSDTQYF.

As for this clone: One junction end disagrees with the germline gene, perhaps due to a read error. The rearrangement links TRBV30 to TRBJ1-5; 7 bases are shared with TRBD1. The CDR3 length is 14 residues. CDR1 is GTSNPN, CDR2 SVGIG, per germline (reference sequence). The CDR3: CAWSVLGGSQPRHF. The CDR3 DNA reads TGTGCCTGGAGTGTACTAGGGGGCAGTCAGCCCCGGCATTTT.